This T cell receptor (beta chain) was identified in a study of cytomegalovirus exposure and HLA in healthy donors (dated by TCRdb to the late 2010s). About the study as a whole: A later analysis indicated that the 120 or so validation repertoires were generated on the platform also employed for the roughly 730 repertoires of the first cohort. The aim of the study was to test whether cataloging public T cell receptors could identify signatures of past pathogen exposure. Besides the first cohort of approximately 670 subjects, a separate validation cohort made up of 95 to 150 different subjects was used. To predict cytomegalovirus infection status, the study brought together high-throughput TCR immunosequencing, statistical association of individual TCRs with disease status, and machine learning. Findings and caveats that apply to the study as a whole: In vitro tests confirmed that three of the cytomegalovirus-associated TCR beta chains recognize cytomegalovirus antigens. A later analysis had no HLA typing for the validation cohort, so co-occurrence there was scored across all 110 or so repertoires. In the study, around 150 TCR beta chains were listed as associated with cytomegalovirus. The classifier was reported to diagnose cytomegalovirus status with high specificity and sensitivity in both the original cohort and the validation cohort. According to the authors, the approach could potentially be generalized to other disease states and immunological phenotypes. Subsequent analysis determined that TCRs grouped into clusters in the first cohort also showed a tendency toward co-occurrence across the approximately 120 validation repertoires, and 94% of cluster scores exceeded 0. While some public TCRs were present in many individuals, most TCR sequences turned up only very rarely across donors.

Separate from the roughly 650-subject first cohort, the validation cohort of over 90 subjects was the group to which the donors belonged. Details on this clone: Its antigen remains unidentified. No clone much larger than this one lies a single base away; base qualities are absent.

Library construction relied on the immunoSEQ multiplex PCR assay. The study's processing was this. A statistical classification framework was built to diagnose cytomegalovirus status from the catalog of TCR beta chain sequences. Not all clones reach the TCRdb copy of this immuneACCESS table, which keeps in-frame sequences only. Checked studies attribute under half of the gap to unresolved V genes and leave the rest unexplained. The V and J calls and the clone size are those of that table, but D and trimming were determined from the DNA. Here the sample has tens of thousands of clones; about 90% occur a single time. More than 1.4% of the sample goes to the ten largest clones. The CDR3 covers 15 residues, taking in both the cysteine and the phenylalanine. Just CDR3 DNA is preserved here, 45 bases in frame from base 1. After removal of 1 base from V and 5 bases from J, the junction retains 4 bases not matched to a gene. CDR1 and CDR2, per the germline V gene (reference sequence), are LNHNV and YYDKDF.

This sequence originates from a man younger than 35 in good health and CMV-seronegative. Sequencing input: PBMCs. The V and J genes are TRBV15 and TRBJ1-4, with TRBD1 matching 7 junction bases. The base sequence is TGTGCCACCAGCAGAGGCGGACAGGACAATGAAAAACTGTTTTTT. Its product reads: CATSRGGQDNEKLFF.